This T cell receptor beta chain is drawn from a study of glioma-infiltrating T cells after dendritic cell vaccination. Study summary: Dendritic cell vaccination trial patients had either newly diagnosed or recurrent glioblastoma. Dendritic cells derived from monocytes and pulsed with autologous tumor lysate formed the vaccine. At biweekly intervals, patients got three intradermal dendritic cell vaccine injections.

Primers: 60 V beta forward and 13 J beta reverse. This table comes from immunoSEQ multiplex PCR, and its TCRdb copy is limited to in-frame clones, with some not included. The sample lists roughly 60,000 clones; around nine tenths were seen once. Time point here: after dendritic cell vaccination, including at tumor progression/relapse. V lost 0 bases and J 1 base, leaving 12 bases between the germline ends. This CDR3 has 16 residues. Per germline, CDR1 PRHDT and CDR2 FYEKMQ (reference sequence). Sequencing was performed on blood, taken after dendritic cell vaccination. The clonotype was recovered from a human donor with glioblastoma. This chain joins TRBV13 and TRBJ1-1; TRBD1 might be the D (6 bases). CDR3 amino acids: CASSLGGGRANTEAFF. CDR3 nucleotide sequence: TGTGCCAGCAGCTTAGGGGGGGGGCGAGCGAACACTGAAGCTTTCTTT.